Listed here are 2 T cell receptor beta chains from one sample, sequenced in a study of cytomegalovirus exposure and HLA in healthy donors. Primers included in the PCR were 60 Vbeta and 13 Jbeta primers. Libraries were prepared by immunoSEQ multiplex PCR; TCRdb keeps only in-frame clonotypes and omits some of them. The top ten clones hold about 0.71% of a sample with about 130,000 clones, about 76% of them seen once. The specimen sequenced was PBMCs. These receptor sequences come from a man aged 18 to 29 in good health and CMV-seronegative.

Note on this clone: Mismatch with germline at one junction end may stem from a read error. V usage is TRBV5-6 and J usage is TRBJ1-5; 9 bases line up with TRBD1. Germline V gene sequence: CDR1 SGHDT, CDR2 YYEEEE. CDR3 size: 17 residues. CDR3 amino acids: CASSLAGGQGSDQPQHF. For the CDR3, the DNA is TGTGCCAGCAGCTTGGCCGGGGGACAGGGTAGCGATCAGCCCCAGCATTTT.

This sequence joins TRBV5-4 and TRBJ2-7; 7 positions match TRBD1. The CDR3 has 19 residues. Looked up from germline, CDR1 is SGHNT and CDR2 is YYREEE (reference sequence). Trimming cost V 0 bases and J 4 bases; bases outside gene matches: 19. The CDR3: CASSLALLPPGQKKYEQYF. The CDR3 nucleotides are TGTGCCAGCAGCTTGGCTCTACTACCCCCGGGACAGAAGAAATACGAGCAGTACTTC. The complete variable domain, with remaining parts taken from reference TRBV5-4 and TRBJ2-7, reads ETGVTQSPTHLIKTRGQQVTLRCSSQSGHNTVSWYQQALGQGPQFIFQYYREEENGRGNFPPRFSGLQFPNYSSELNVNALELDDSALYLCASSLALLPPGQKKYEQYFGPGTRLTVT.